This entry lists 30 T cell receptor beta chains sequenced from one sample in a study of T cells in Graves' hyperthyroidism and ophthalmopathy. Amplification yielded TCR beta CDR3 regions, with RNA transcripts as the source. TCR CDR3 regions were first amplified by RT-PCR with HTBI primers. TCRdb fed the multiplex PCR reads into MiXCR, producing one record per CDR3 protein. This sample has about 400,000 distinct CDR3 sequences; 25% occur once, and the top ten carry less than 85%. The specimen was blood. The receptor set was obtained from a man in his forties or fifties with Graves' hyperthyroidism.

The chain is built from TRBV28 and TRBJ2-7; TRBD1 might be the D (6 bases). Germline V CDR1 and CDR2: MDHEN, SYDVKM. CDR3 size: 13 residues. Trimming took 7 bases from V and 2 from J, leaving 12 bases between them. The CDR3 DNA follows: TGTGCCAGCAAGGACAGCCCACCCTACGAGCAGTACTTC. Translating it yields CASKDSPPYEQYF.

This clonotype was seen a handful of times. This sequence joins TRBV20-1 and TRBJ2-6, with D maybe TRBD2 (5 bases). The V gene's germline CDR1 is DFQATT and CDR2 SNEGSKA (reference sequence). Trimming took 4 bases from V and 2 from J, leaving 9 bases between them. This CDR3 spans 14 amino acids. The DNA for the CDR3 is TGCAGTGCTACCTCGGGAACTGGGGCCAACGTCCTGACTTTC. Amino acids: CSATSGTGANVLTF.

This clonotype came up a few times. The rearrangement links TRBV10-1 to TRBJ1-1; D not certain. CDR1 and CDR2 (germline): WNHNN, SYGVQD (reference sequence). Trimming pared 4 bases from V and 1 base from J, leaving 10 bases between. The CDR3 consists of 14 residues. This CDR3 is CASSGREPNTEAFF. The CDR3 nucleotides read TGCGCCAGCAGTGGTCGGGAGCCGAACACTGAAGCTTTCTTT.

The chain carries TRBV20-1 and TRBJ2-1; TRBD2 matches 13 bases. The CDR3 is made up of 14 amino acids. Unmatched junction bases numbered 7, after V lost 6 bases and J lost 8 bases. Germline V gene sequence: CDR1 DFQATT, CDR2 SNEGSKA (reference sequence). The CDR3 nucleotides read TGCAGTGCCACTGGACTAGCGGGAGTTGATGAGCAGTTCTTC. Protein: CSATGLAGVDEQFF.

The chain carries TRBV12-3 or TRBV12-4 and TRBJ2-2; D uncertain. CDR3 length equals 14 residues. The V end was cut by 6 bases, the J end by 3 bases, with 11 bases between. CDR3 nucleotides: TGTGCCAGCAGGATGACAAGTTACACCGGGGAGCTGTTTTTT. Amino acid sequence: CASRMTSYTGELFF.

Comments on this clonotype: Since a much larger clone is just one base distant, this may be a read error. The genes are TRBV3-1 and TRBJ1-2; D call uncertain. V lost 3 bases, J lost 6 bases, and 14 bases lay in between. The CDR3 is made up of 14 amino acids. Per germline, CDR1 LGHDT and CDR2 YNNKEL (reference sequence). CDR3 sequence reads: CASSHHNTPDGYTF. For the CDR3, the DNA is TGTGCCAGCAGCCATCACAACACTCCTGATGGCTACACCTTC.

Many counts were recorded for this clonotype. In nucleotides, the CDR3 is TGTGCCAGCAGCTCGGGACTGAGCTCGGATACGCAGTATTTT. Encoded protein: CASSSGLSSDTQYF. The chain is built from TRBV11-3 and TRBJ2-3; the D gene is possibly TRBD2 (6 bases). CDR1 and CDR2 from the germline V gene are SGHNT and YENEEA. V was shortened by 4 bases and J by 6 bases, with 14 bases between the two germline ends. The CDR3 is 14 amino acids. The whole variable domain, remainder taken from reference TRBV11-3 and TRBJ2-3, is EAGVVQSPRYKIIEKKQPVAFWCNPISGHNTLYWYLQNLGQGPELLIRYENEEAVDDSQLPKDRFSAERLKGVDSTLKIQPAELGDSAVYLCASSSGLSSDTQYFGPGTRLTVL.

This rearrangement joins TRBV2 to TRBJ2-6; TRBD1 might be the D (5 bases). Germline-derived CDR1 and CDR2 are SNHLY and FYNNEI. The V end lost 8 bases, the J end lost 0 bases, and 8 bases lay between the germline ends. CDR3 length equals 14 residues. DNA of the CDR3: TGTGCCAGCTCCAGGGCCTCTGGGGCCAACGTCCTGACTTTC. Translating gives CASSRASGANVLTF.

The V and J genes are TRBV2 and TRBJ1-2; D is ambiguous. The germline gives CDR1 SNHLY, CDR2 FYNNEI. The V end was cut by 4 bases, the J end by 7 bases, with 7 bases between. This CDR3 has 11 residues. In nucleotides, the CDR3 is TGTGCCAGCAGTGGCGGTGGTGGCTACACCTTC. Its protein product is CASSGGGGYTF.

CDR3 sequence reads: CASSPTGLDSNQPQHF. In DNA, the CDR3 is TGTGCCAGCTCACCAACCGGATTAGATAGCAATCAGCCCCAGCATTTT. The chain recombines TRBV18 with TRBJ1-5, with D hard to call. Trimming shortened V by 2 bases and J by 0 bases, and 11 bases separated the two germline ends. The CDR3 is made up of 16 amino acids. From germline, CDR1 is KGHSH and CDR2 LQKENI. Supplemented by reference TRBV18 and TRBJ1-5, the full variable domain reads NAGVMQNPRHLVRRRGQEARLRCSPMKGHSHVYWYRQLPEEGLKFMVYLQKENIIDESGMPKERFSAEFPKEGPSILRIQQVVRGDSAAYFCASSPTGLDSNQPQHFGDGTRLSIL.

The V and J genes are TRBV29-1 and TRBJ1-3; no reliable D call. The germline V gene encodes CDR1 SQVTM and CDR2 ANQGSEA. The CDR3 is made up of 12 amino acids. The ends were cut back, 1 base at V and 3 bases at J, with 4 bases in the middle. In nucleotides, the CDR3 is TGCAGCGTTGAAGCAGGTGGAAACACCATATATTTT. Amino acid sequence: CSVEAGGNTIYF.

This clonotype has a handful of counts. The junction does not match germline at one end; this may be a read error. V is TRBV2 and J is TRBJ1-1; a possible D gene is TRBD1 (5 bases). The CDR3 spans 13 residues. Germline values: CDR1 SNHLY, CDR2 FYNNEI. The CDR3 spells CASSARTYTKAFF. As DNA, the CDR3 is TGTGCCAGCAGTGCCCGGACATACACTAAAGCTTTCTTT.

This clonotype occurred many times. The chain is built from TRBV18 and TRBJ1-3, with D unresolved. Trimming cost V 3 bases and J 3 bases, with 6 bases left between them. The CDR3 contains 13 residues. CDR1 and CDR2 (germline): KGHSH, LQKENI. For the CDR3, the DNA is TGTGCCAGCTCACCCCAGGTTGGAAACACCATATATTTT. Translating it yields CASSPQVGNTIYF.

This chain connects TRBV6-1 to TRBJ2-2, with 15 bases matching TRBD2. CDR3 length: 16 residues. Losses at the gene ends were 10 bases for V and 5 bases for J; bases not matched to a gene: 8. The germline V gene encodes CDR1 MNHNS and CDR2 SASEGT. The CDR3 bases are TGTGCCATAAGGACTAGCGGGAGGGCCTCGACCGGGGAGCTGTTTTTT. Translating it yields CAIRTSGRASTGELFF.

In DNA form, the CDR3 reads TGTGCCAGCAGCTTAGCGATGACAGACAATGAGCAGTTCTTC. Residues: CASSLAMTDNEQFF. The V gene is TRBV7-9, the J gene TRBJ2-1; TRBD1 might be the D (5 bases). Trimming cost V 0 bases and J 5 bases, with 8 bases left between them. From germline, CDR1 is SEHNR and CDR2 FQNEAQ (reference sequence). The CDR3 spans 14 residues.

The sample holds many counts of this clonotype. This chain joins TRBV11-2 and TRBJ2-7; 10 bases are shared with TRBD2. V shed 6 bases, J shed 4 bases, and the junction held 9 bases outside the gene matches. This CDR3 is 15 amino acids long. CDR1 and CDR2 from the germline V gene are SGHAT and FQNNGV. This chain's CDR3 is CASSAYLAGDYEQYF. CDR3 nucleotides: TGTGCCAGCAGTGCTTACCTAGCGGGAGATTACGAGCAGTACTTC.

This chain uses TRBV11-2 with TRBJ2-1, with TRBD2 matching over 13 bases. The CDR3 spans 18 residues. Unmatched junction bases numbered 6, after V lost 0 bases and J lost 4 bases. The V gene's germline CDR1 is SGHAT and CDR2 FQNNGV. The CDR3 nucleotides are TGTGCCAGCAGCTTAGATCGAGGGACTAGCGGGAAATACAATGAGCAGTTCTTC. This sequence encodes CASSLDRGTSGKYNEQFF. Variable domain in full (rest from reference TRBV11-2 and TRBJ2-1): EAGVAQSPRYKIIEKRQSVAFWCNPISGHATLYWYQQILGQGPKLLIQFQNNGVVDDSQLPKDRFSAERLKGVDSTLKIQPAKLEDSAVYLCASSLDRGTSGKYNEQFFGPGTRLTVL.

This clonotype occurred a few times. V is TRBV2 and J is TRBJ1-3; D unclear. The CDR3 loop spans 11 amino acids. In germline, CDR1 is SNHLY, CDR2 FYNNEI. Trimming removed 8 bases from V and 8 bases from J, with 10 bases in between. The CDR3 loop is CASLGGHTIYF. CDR3 sequence (DNA): TGTGCCAGCCTGGGAGGCCACACCATATATTTT.

This clonotype was seen many times. The chain employs TRBV9 and TRBJ2-1, with D possibly matching TRBD2 (5 bases). Germline V gene data show CDR1 as SGDLS and CDR2 as YYNGEE. This CDR3 is 14 amino acids long. The V end was cut by 4 bases, the J end by 5 bases, with 13 bases between. The CDR3 spells CASSPYRGHNEQFF. The CDR3 DNA reads as TGTGCCAGCAGCCCATATCGGGGTCACAATGAGCAGTTCTTC.

The table lists this clonotype with a few counts. The V call is TRBV24-1, the J call TRBJ2-2; D may be TRBD1 or TRBD2 (5 bases each). Trimming removed 2 bases at V and 6 bases at J, with 9 bases between. Germline CDR1 KGHDR, CDR2 SFDVKD. The CDR3 runs 14 residues. CDR3 protein: CATSDWGFSGELFF. For the CDR3, the DNA is TGTGCCACCAGTGATTGGGGGTTCTCCGGGGAGCTGTTTTTT.

This clonotype showed up just a few times. V and J are TRBV29-1 and TRBJ2-5, with a tentative D call TRBD2 (5 bases). The CDR3 totals 14 residues. V dropped 7 bases and J dropped 4 bases, with 19 bases sitting between them. Germline loops: CDR1 SQVTM, CDR2 ANQGSEA. The CDR3 loop reads CSAQAVGSRETQYF. In DNA, the CDR3 is TGCAGCGCCCAAGCGGTGGGTTCGAGAGAGACCCAGTACTTC. The variable domain in full, completed from reference TRBV29-1 and TRBJ2-5, reads SAVISQKPSRDICQRGTSLTIQCQVDSQVTMMFWYRQQPGQSLTLIATANQGSEATYESGFVIDKFPISRPNLTFSTLTVSNMSPEDSSIYLCSAQAVGSRETQYFGPGTRLLVL.

Many counts were recorded for this clonotype. This sequence joins TRBV7-3 and TRBJ2-7; 7 bases are a match to TRBD1. Germline CDR1 is SGHTA and CDR2 is FQGTGA. CDR3 size: 14 residues. Trimming cost V 5 bases and J 0 bases; bases outside gene matches: 4. The DNA for the CDR3 is TGTGCCAGCAGCGACAGGGCGGGCTCCTACGAGCAGTACTTC. This sequence encodes CASSDRAGSYEQYF.

This clonotype was counted ten times or more. The chain recombines TRBV3-1 with TRBJ2-1, with D hard to call. Deletions cut 3 bases from V and 3 bases from J, with 12 bases between. CDR3 length equals 15 residues. Germline V CDR1 and CDR2: LGHDT, YNNKEL (reference sequence). The CDR3 nucleotides read TGTGCCAGCAGCCATACCGAAACTCTCTACAATGAGCAGTTCTTC. This translates into CASSHTETLYNEQFF.

The sample holds a few counts of this clonotype. This chain links TRBV29-1 with TRBJ1-4; 7 positions match TRBD1. CDR1 SQVTM and CDR2 ANQGSEA come from the germline V gene. This CDR3 contains 14 residues. V was pared by 5 bases and J by 7 bases, with 10 bases of the junction left unmatched. The CDR3 region has the DNA TGCAGCGTTAAAGGGGGCAGCGGAGGTGAAAAACTGTTTTTT. Its translation is CSVKGGSGGEKLFF.

This clonotype was counted only a few times. The chain joins TRBV11-1 to TRBJ1-4; 8 bases are shared with TRBD1. CDR1 and CDR2 from the germline V gene are SGHAT and FQDESV (reference sequence). This CDR3 region has 13 residues. Germline trimming cut 3 bases from V and 7 bases from J; bases unmatched to any gene: 1. The CDR3 sequence is CASSFGQGEKLFF. The CDR3 DNA reads as TGTGCCAGCAGCTTCGGACAGGGTGAAAAACTGTTTTTT. Together with reference TRBV11-1 and TRBJ1-4, the CDR3 gives the full variable domain: EAEVAQSPRYKITEKSQAVAFWCDPISGHATLYWYRQILGQGPELLVQFQDESVVDDSQLPKDRFSAERLKGVDSTLKIQPAELGDSAMYLCASSFGQGEKLFFGSGTQLSVL.

This chain links TRBV2 with TRBJ2-5; 9 bases line up with TRBD1. The CDR3 runs to 15 residues. Germline assignment: CDR1 SNHLY and CDR2 FYNNEI. J was trimmed by 4 bases and V by 3 bases; bases with no gene match: 6. The CDR3 region is CASSDGGGQGETQYF. CDR3 coding DNA: TGTGCCAGCAGTGACGGAGGGGGACAGGGAGAGACCCAGTACTTC.

The sample holds a few counts of this clonotype. The chain carries TRBV29-1 and TRBJ2-1, with 11 bases lining up with TRBD2. V trimming: 4 bases; J trimming: 9 bases; junction bases outside the gene matches: 5. CDR1 SQVTM and CDR2 ANQGSEA come from the germline V gene. The CDR3 runs to 13 residues. The CDR3 sequence is CSVVTSGSGEQFF. CDR3 nucleotides: TGCAGCGTTGTTACTAGCGGGAGCGGTGAGCAGTTCTTC.

This clonotype was counted many times. This chain links TRBV6-5 with TRBJ1-1; D ambiguous. Germline values: CDR1 MNHEY, CDR2 SVGAGI. This CDR3 comprises 14 residues. Trimming pared 0 bases from V and 2 bases from J, leaving 7 bases between. CDR3 in DNA: TGTGCCAGCAGTTACTCGGAGGGTAACACTGAAGCTTTCTTT. This encodes CASSYSEGNTEAFF.

This clonotype was recorded a few times. The chain employs TRBV6-1 and TRBJ2-1; D possibly corresponds to TRBD2 (6 bases). CDR3 size: 12 residues. Looked up from germline, CDR1 is MNHNS and CDR2 is SASEGT. Deletions cut 8 bases from V and 8 bases from J, with 13 bases between. The CDR3 protein is CASLPEGDEQFF. For the CDR3, the DNA is TGTGCCAGCCTCCCGGAGGGCGATGAGCAGTTCTTC.

J is TRBJ1-5 and V is TRBV7-2; D is unclear. The CDR3 spans 14 residues. Trimming took off 3 bases at V and 3 bases at J, with 9 bases between the two ends. Per germline, CDR1 SGHTA and CDR2 FQGNSA. CDR3: CASSFQALNQPQHF. The CDR3, as DNA: TGTGCCAGCAGCTTCCAGGCCCTCAATCAGCCCCAGCATTTT.